This T cell receptor (beta chain) was captured by sequencing in a study of blood T cell repertoires in COVID-19. Study overall: The United States, Italy and Spain were the sources of the acute and convalescent COVID-19 samples. T cells, B-cell-depleted T cells, or PBMCs supplied cDNA or gDNA.

Produced via immunoSEQ multiplex PCR; TCRdb's table is partial and in-frame only. The table shows fewer than 200,000 clones, with 75% to 85% occurring only once. Sequencing was carried out using peripheral blood. The sequence was collected from a woman between 40 and 55 years old with COVID-19, enrolled during active disease.

CDR3 sequence (DNA): TGTGCCAGCAGCCAAGGGCAGGCCAGCTATGGCTACACCTTC. The encoded protein is CASSQGQASYGYTF. V gene TRBV3-1 (or the pseudogene TRBV3-2) combines with J gene TRBJ1-2; D gene uncertain. The germline CDR1 and CDR2 sequences are LGHDT and YNNKEL (reference sequence). This CDR3 has 14 amino acids. V lost 1 base, J lost 4 bases, and 10 bases lay in between.